These 7 T cell receptor beta chains were sequenced from one sample in a study of blood T cell repertoires in COVID-19. Data came from immunoSEQ multiplex PCR; TCRdb stores just in-frame clones and leaves some out. Here the sample spans 93,000 or so clones, approximately 84% being singletons. Sequenced: peripheral blood. The receptor set was obtained from a human donor in a cohort sampled during active COVID-19.

The CDR3 here is CASSYSHRTSGGASGANVLTF. Written as DNA, the CDR3 is TGTGCCAGCAGTTACTCCCATCGGACTAGCGGGGGGGCCTCTGGGGCCAACGTCCTGACTTTC. The J gene is TRBJ2-6, the V gene TRBV6-2 or TRBV6-3; 15 nucleotides line up with TRBD2. J was trimmed by 0 bases and V by 0 bases; bases with no gene match: 6. The CDR3 spans 21 residues. Germline-derived CDR1 and CDR2 are MNHEY and SVGEGT.

This sequence joins TRBV30 and TRBJ1-1, with D hard to call. There are 13 residues in the CDR3. Per germline, CDR1 GTSNPN and CDR2 SVGIG (reference sequence). CDR3: CLMFAGLNTEAFF. CDR3 bases: TGTCTTATGTTCGCAGGCCTGAACACTGAAGCTTTCTTT. The full variable domain, completed using reference TRBV30 and TRBJ1-1, is SQTIHQWPATLVQPVGSPLSLECTVEGTSNPNLYWYRQAAGRGLQLLFYSVGIGQISSEVPQNLSASRPQDRQFILSSKKLLLSDSGFYLCLMFAGLNTEAFFGQGTRLTVV.

This rearrangement joins TRBV29-1 to TRBJ1-2; TRBD1 aligns across 7 bases. V lost 0 bases and J lost 8; bases outside the gene matches: 9. There are 14 residues in the CDR3. Germline V lookup: CDR1 SQVTM, CDR2 ANQGSEA. The CDR3 reads CSVEEDRTRRGYTF. DNA for the CDR3: TGCAGCGTTGAAGAGGACAGGACAAGACGGGGCTACACCTTC.

The chain uses TRBV19 and TRBJ1-2; TRBD1 might be the D (6 bases). Germline V gene sequence: CDR1 LNHDA, CDR2 SQIVND (reference sequence). The V end lost 0 bases, the J end lost 6 bases, and 20 bases lay between the germline ends. The CDR3 loop spans 17 amino acids. The CDR3, as DNA: TGTGCCAGTAGTATAGAAGCCCTGGGGGGGCGAAGGAATGGCTACACCTTC. This gives the protein CASSIEALGGRRNGYTF.

V is TRBV27 and J is TRBJ2-7; D is undetermined. The length of the CDR3 is 13 residues. The ends were cut back, 5 bases at V and 0 bases at J, with 8 bases in the middle. Germline V gene lookup returns CDR1 MNHEY and CDR2 SMNVEV (reference sequence). This CDR3 reads CASSAQSSYEQYF. Here the CDR3 DNA reads TGTGCCAGCAGTGCACAGAGCTCCTACGAGCAGTACTTC.

This rearrangement joins TRBV6-6 to TRBJ1-4, with a tentative D call TRBD1 (6 bases). Germline CDR1 MNHNY, CDR2 SVGAGI (reference sequence). This CDR3 is 14 amino acids long. Deletions cut 6 bases from V and 0 bases from J, with 8 bases between. The CDR3 DNA reads TGTGCCAGCAGACAGGGCCCAACTAATGAAAAACTGTTTTTT. Amino acid sequence: CASRQGPTNEKLFF.

V usage is TRBV28 and J usage is TRBJ1-2; 10 nucleotides match TRBD1. J was trimmed by 3 bases and V by 8 bases; bases with no gene match: 0. Germline CDR1 MDHEN, CDR2 SYDVKM. The CDR3 sequence is 12 residues long. The CDR3 spells CASGTGDYGYTF. As DNA, the CDR3 is TGTGCCAGCGGGACAGGGGACTATGGCTACACCTTC.